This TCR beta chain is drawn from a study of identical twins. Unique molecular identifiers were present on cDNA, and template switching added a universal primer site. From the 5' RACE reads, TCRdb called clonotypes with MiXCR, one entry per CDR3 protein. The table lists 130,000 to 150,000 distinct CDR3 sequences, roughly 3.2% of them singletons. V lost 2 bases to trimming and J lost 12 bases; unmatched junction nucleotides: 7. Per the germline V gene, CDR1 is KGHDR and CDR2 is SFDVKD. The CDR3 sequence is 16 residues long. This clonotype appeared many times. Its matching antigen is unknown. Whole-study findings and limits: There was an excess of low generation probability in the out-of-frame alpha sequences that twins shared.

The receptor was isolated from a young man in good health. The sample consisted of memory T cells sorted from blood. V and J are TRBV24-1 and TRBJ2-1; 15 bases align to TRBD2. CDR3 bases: TGTGCCACCAGTGATTCCGGACTAGCGGGAGGGCACAGGCAGTTCTTC. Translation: CATSDSGLAGGHRQFF.